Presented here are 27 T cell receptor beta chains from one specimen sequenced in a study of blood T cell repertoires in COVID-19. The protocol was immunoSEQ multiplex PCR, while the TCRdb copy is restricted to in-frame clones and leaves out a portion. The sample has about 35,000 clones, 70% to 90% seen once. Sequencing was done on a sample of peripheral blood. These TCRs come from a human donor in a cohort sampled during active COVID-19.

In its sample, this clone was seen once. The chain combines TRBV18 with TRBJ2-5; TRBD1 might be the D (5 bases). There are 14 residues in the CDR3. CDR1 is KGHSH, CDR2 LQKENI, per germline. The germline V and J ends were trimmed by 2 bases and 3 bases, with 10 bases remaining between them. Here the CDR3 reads CASSPGHVKETQYF. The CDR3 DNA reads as TGTGCCAGCTCACCAGGACATGTGAAAGAGACCCAGTACTTC.

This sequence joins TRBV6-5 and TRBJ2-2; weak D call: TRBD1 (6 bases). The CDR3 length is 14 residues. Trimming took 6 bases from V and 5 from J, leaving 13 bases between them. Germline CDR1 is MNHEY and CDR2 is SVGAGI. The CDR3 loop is CASRDMGATGELFF. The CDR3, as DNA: TGTGCCAGCAGAGACATGGGGGCAACCGGGGAGCTGTTTTTT.

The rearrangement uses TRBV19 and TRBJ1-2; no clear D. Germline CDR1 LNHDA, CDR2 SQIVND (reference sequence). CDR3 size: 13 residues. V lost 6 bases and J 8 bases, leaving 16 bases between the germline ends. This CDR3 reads CASRKELVEGYTF. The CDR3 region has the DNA TGTGCCAGTAGAAAAGAATTGGTAGAGGGCTACACCTTC. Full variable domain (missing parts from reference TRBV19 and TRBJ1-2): DGGITQSPKYLFRKEGQNVTLSCEQNLNHDAMYWYRQDPGQGLRLIYYSQIVNDFQKGDIAEGYSVSREKKESFPLTVTSAQKNPTAFYLCASRKELVEGYTFGSGTRLTVV.

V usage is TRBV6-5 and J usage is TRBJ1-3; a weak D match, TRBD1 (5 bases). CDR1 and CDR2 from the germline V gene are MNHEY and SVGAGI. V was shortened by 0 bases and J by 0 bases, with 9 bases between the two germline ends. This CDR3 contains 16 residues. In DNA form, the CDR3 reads TGTGCCAGCAGTTACTCGTTACAGGCCTCTGGAAACACCATATATTTT. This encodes CASSYSLQASGNTIYF.

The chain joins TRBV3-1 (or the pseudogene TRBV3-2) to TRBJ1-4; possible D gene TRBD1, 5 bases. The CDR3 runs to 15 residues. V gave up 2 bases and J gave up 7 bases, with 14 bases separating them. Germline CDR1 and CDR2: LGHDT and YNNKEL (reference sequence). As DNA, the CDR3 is TGTGCCAGCAGCCAACGTGCTGCGGGACCTGAAAAACTGTTTTTT. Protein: CASSQRAAGPEKLFF.

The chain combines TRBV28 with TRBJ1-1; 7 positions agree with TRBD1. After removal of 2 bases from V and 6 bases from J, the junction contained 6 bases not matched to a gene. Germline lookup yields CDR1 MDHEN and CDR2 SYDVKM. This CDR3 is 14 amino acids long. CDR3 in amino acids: CASSLRRGLAEAFF. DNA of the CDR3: TGTGCCAGCAGTTTAAGAAGGGGGCTGGCTGAAGCTTTCTTT.

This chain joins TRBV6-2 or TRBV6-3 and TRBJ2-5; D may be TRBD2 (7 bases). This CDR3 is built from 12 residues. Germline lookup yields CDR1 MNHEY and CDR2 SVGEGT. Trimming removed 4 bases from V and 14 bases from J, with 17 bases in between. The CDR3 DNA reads TGTGCCAGCAGTTCCTATAATCCGGGGGGCTACTTC. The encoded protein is CASSSYNPGGYF.

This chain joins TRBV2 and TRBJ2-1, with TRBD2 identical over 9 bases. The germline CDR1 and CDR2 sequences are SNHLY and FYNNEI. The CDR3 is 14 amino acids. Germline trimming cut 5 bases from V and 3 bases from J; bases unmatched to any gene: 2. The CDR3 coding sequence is TGTGCCAGCAGTCGGACTAGCGTCTACAATGAGCAGTTCTTC. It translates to CASSRTSVYNEQFF.

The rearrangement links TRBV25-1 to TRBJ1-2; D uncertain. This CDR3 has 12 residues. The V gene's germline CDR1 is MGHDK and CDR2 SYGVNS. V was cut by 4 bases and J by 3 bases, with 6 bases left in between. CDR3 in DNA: TGTGCCAGCAGTGGGCAGTACTATGGCTACACCTTC. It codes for CASSGQYYGYTF.

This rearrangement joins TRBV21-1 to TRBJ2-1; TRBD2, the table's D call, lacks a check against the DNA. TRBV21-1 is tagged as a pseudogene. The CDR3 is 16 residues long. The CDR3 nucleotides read TGTGCCAGCAGCAGGCCTCCGGGGGGCTCCTACAATGAGCAGTTCTTC. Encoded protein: CASSRPPGGSYNEQFF.

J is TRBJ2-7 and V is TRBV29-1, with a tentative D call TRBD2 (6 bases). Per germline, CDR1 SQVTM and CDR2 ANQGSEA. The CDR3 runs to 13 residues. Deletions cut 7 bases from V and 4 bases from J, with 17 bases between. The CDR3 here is CSAEVQEGYEQYF. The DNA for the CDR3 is TGCAGCGCCGAGGTACAGGAGGGGTACGAGCAGTACTTC.

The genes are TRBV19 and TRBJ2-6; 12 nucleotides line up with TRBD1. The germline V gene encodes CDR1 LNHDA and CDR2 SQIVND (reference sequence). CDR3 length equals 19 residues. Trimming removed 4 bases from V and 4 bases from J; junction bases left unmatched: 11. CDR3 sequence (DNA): TGTGCCAGTAGTAGGGTCTGGGGACAGGGGGCATCAGGGGCCAACGTCCTGACTTTC. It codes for CASSRVWGQGASGANVLTF. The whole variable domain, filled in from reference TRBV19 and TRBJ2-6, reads DGGITQSPKYLFRKEGQNVTLSCEQNLNHDAMYWYRQDPGQGLRLIYYSQIVNDFQKGDIAEGYSVSREKKESFPLTVTSAQKNPTAFYLCASSRVWGQGASGANVLTFGAGSRLTVL.

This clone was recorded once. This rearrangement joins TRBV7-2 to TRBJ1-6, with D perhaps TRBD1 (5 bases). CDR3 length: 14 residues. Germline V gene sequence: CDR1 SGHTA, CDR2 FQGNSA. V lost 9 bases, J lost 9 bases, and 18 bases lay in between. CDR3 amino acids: CASTRLQGGSPLHF. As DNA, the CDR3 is TGTGCCAGTACAAGGTTGCAGGGCGGTTCACCCCTCCACTTT.

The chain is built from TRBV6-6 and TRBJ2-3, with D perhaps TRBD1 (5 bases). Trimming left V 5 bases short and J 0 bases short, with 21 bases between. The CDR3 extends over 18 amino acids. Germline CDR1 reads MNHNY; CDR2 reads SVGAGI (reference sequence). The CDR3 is CASSPFEPGHSSTDTQYF. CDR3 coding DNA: TGTGCCAGCAGTCCTTTTGAACCTGGACACTCTAGCACAGATACGCAGTATTTT.

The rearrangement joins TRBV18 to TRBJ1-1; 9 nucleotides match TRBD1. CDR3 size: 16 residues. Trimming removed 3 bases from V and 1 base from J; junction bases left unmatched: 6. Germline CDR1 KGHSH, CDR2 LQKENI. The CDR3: CASSPMGDRENTEAFF. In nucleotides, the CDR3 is TGTGCCAGCTCACCGATGGGGGACAGGGAGAACACTGAAGCTTTCTTT.

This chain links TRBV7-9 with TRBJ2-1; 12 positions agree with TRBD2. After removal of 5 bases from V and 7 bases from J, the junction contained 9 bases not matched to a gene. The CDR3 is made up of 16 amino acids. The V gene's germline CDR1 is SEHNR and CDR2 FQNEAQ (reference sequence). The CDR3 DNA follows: TGTGCCAGCAGCACTCGCCGGACTAGCGGGGATAATGAGCAGTTCTTC. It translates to CASSTRRTSGDNEQFF. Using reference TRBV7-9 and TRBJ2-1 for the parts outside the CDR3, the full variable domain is DTGVSQNPRHKITKRGQNVTFRCDPISEHNRLYWYRQTLGQGPEFLTYFQNEAQLEKSRLLSDRFSAERPKGSFSTLEIQRTEQGDSAMYLCASSTRRTSGDNEQFFGPGTRLTVL.

For the CDR3, the DNA is TGTGCCAGCGGGCAGGGAATAGGCTACGAGCAGTACTTC. Translation gives CASGQGIGYEQYF. J is TRBJ2-7 and V is TRBV2, with D maybe TRBD1 (5 bases). The CDR3 is 13 amino acids. CDR1 is SNHLY, CDR2 FYNNEI, per germline. Trimming removed 8 bases from V and 3 bases from J, with 14 bases in between. Full variable domain (rest looked up from reference TRBV2 and TRBJ2-7): EPEVTQTPSHQVTQMGQEVILRCVPISNHLYFYWYRQILGQKVEFLVSFYNNEISEKSEIFDDQFSVERPDGSNFTLKIRSTKLEDSAMYFCASGQGIGYEQYFGPGTRLTVT.

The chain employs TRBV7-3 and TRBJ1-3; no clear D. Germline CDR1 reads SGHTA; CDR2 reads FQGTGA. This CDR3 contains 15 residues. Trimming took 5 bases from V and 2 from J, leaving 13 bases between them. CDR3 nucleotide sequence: TGTGCCAGCAGCCCCGACGGAGGTACTGGAAACACCATATATTTT. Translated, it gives CASSPDGGTGNTIYF.

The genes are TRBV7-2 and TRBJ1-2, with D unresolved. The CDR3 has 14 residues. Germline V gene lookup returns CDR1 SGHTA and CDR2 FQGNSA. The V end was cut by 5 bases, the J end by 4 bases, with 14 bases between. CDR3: CASSPQRDFYGYTF. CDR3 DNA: TGTGCCAGCAGCCCCCAGCGGGATTTCTATGGCTACACCTTC.

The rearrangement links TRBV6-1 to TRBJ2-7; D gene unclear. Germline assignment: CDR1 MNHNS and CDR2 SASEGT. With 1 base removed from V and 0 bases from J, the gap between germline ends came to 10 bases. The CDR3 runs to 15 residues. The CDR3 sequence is CASSEVAGYSYEQYF. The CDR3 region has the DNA TGTGCCAGCAGTGAAGTGGCAGGCTACTCCTACGAGCAGTACTTC.

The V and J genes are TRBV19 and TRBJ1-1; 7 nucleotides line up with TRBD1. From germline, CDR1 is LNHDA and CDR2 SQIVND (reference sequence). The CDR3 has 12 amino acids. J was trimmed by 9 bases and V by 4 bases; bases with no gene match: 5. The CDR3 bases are TGTGCCAGTAGTACAGCAGGGGGGAAAGCTTTCTTT. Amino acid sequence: CASSTAGGKAFF.

CDR3 in DNA: TGTGCCAGCAGCCGACAGGGGGAGAACACTGAAGCTTTCTTT. Protein sequence: CASSRQGENTEAFF. The chain links TRBV3-1 (or the pseudogene TRBV3-2) to TRBJ1-1; 9 bases map to TRBD1. The germline V gene encodes CDR1 LGHDT and CDR2 YNNKEL (reference sequence). The CDR3 runs to 14 residues. Trimming cost V 4 bases and J 1 base; bases outside gene matches: 1.

The CDR3 DNA is TGTGCCAGCAGCCGGGGACAGGGCAAAGTCTACGAGCAGTACTTC. This gives the protein CASSRGQGKVYEQYF. The genes are TRBV6-2 or TRBV6-3 and TRBJ2-7; 9 bases are a match to TRBD1. Trimming took 6 bases from V and 3 from J; bases not matched to a gene: 9. CDR1 and CDR2 (germline): MNHEY, SVGEGT. This CDR3 region has 15 residues.

This CDR3 is CASSLGVSGNTIYF. CDR3 nucleotide sequence: TGTGCCAGCAGCTTGGGCGTCTCTGGAAACACCATATATTTT. The chain has TRBV5-6 and TRBJ1-3; D is unresolved. The CDR3 loop spans 14 amino acids. The V gene's germline CDR1 is SGHDT and CDR2 YYEEEE. Trimming shortened V by 0 bases and J by 0 bases, and 4 bases separated the two germline ends.

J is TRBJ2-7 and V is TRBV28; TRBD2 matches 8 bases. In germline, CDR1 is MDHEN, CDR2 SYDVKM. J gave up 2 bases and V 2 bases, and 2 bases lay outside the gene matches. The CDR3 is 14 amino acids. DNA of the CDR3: TGTGCCAGCAGTTTACATAGCGGGGCCTACGAGCAGTACTTC. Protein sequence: CASSLHSGAYEQYF. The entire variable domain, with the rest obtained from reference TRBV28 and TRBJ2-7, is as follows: DVKVTQSSRYLVKRTGEKVFLECVQDMDHENMFWYRQDPGLGLRLIYFSYDVKMKEKGDIPEGYSVSREKKERFSLILESASTNQTSMYLCASSLHSGAYEQYFGPGTRLTVT.

The CDR3 sequence: CASRGGRGYTF. CDR3 sequence (DNA): TGTGCCAGCAGAGGAGGGCGGGGCTACACCTTC. V and J are TRBV9 and TRBJ1-2; D unresolved. The ends were cut back, 5 bases at V and 8 bases at J, with 10 bases in the middle. Germline V CDR1 and CDR2: SGDLS, YYNGEE. The CDR3 loop spans 11 amino acids.

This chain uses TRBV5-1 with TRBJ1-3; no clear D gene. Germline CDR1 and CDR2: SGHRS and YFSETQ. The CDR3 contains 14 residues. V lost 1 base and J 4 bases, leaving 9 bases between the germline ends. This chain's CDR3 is CASSLSGVGNTIYF. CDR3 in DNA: TGCGCCAGCAGCTTGAGCGGGGTCGGAAACACCATATATTTT.